This T cell receptor beta chain appears in the sequencing data of a study of T cells in tuberculosis. This clone was seen a single time. Per germline, CDR1 MDHEN and CDR2 SYDVKM. The CDR3 contains 15 residues. Trimming removed 3 bases at V and 0 bases at J, with 9 bases between. Chain pairing is unknown; alpha and beta were sequenced separately. Profiling relied on immunoSEQ multiplex PCR, and the TCRdb table lists in-frame clones only, not all of them. Here the sample spans approximately 60,000 clones, about four fifths being singletons. Cells were sorted from thawed PBMC rested overnight and stained with GMM-loaded CD1B tetramer, viability dye and anti-CD3. CD1B tetramers were loaded with Rhodococcus equi-derived C32 glucose monomycolate. From each donor, roughly 99,000 tetramer-negative cells were sorted.

Sequenced input: CD1b-GMM tetramer-negative cells sorted from PBMCs. The receptor was isolated from an adult woman with latent tuberculosis. V gene TRBV28 combines with J gene TRBJ1-5; possible D gene TRBD1, 5 bases. This chain's CDR3 is CASSFAGPSNQPQHF. The CDR3 DNA is TGTGCCAGCAGTTTCGCGGGGCCTAGCAATCAGCCCCAGCATTTT.